The rows below give T cell receptor beta chains drawn from one sample of a study of T cells after yellow fever vaccination. TCRdb re-called the 5' RACE reads through MiXCR, storing one row per CDR3 protein. The sample includes hundreds of thousands of distinct CDR3 sequences, about 17% of them seen just once. This specimen consisted of PBMCs, obtained before the yellow fever booster vaccination. All receptors derive from a man aged 18 to 35 who received the YFV17D yellow fever vaccine. Each CDR3 is given with its conserved first and last residue. D genes are given only for firm matches. Not all rows give a size; the values are once, few, many and, for expanded clones, a class.

>-|TRBV7-8|-|TRBJ2-3
CAVRTARGTDTQYF
TGTGCCGTTCGGACAGCTCGAGGCACAGATACGCAGTATTTT
>-|TRBV7-9|TRBD1|TRBJ1-1
CASSPGQGSNTEAFF
TGTGCCAGCAGCCCAGGACAGGGGTCGAACACTGAAGCTTTCTTT
>many|TRBV20-1|TRBD2|TRBJ2-1
CSARISGGAWDEQFF
TGCAGTGCTAGAATTAGCGGGGGGGCTTGGGATGAGCAGTTCTTC
>few|TRBV27|-|TRBJ1-1
CASSLNGMNTEAFF
TGTGCCAGCAGTTTGAACGGTATGAACACTGAAGCTTTCTTT
>-|TRBV29-1|TRBD1|TRBJ1-2
CSVRDRGRHGYGYTF
TGCAGCGTCCGGGACAGGGGGCGGCACGGCTATGGCTACACCTTC
>few|TRBV5-1|-|TRBJ1-1
CASSLAPAGNTEAFF
TGCGCCAGCAGCTTGGCCCCCGCGGGGAACACTGAAGCTTTCTTT
>-|TRBV11-2|-|TRBJ2-5
CASSLVREQRKTQYF
TGTGCCAGCAGCTTAGTGAGGGAACAGAGGAAGACCCAGTACTTC
>many|TRBV5-5|-|TRBJ2-3
CASSIPRGTTDTQYF
TGTGCCAGCAGCATACCTCGGGGGACCACAGATACGCAGTATTTT
>many|TRBV20-1|-|TRBJ1-1
CGASSEAFF
TGCGGGGCCTCGAGTGAAGCTTTCTTT
>few|TRBV12-3/TRBV12-4|-|TRBJ2-2
CASSSGGNTGELFF
TGTGCCAGCAGTTCCGGCGGGAACACCGGGGAGCTGTTTTTT
>few|TRBV29-1|-|TRBJ2-4
CSSVGAKNIQYF
TGCAGCTCCGTAGGAGCCAAAAACATTCAGTACTTC
>few|TRBV10-3|-|TRBJ2-1
CAISESTPWQDGTNEQFF
TGTGCCATCAGTGAGTCGACTCCTTGGCAGGATGGTACCAATGAGCAGTTCTTC
>few|TRBV28|-|TRBJ1-1
CASRSNTEAFF
TGTGCCAGCAGATCGAACACTGAAGCTTTCTTT
>-|TRBV20-1|TRBD2|TRBJ2-5
CSATRRGGSQETQYF
TGCAGTGCCACCCGCCGGGGGGGGTCTCAAGAGACCCAGTACTTC
>few|TRBV20-1|-|TRBJ1-2
CSASPPQGANYGYTF
TGCAGTGCTAGTCCACCCCAGGGAGCTAACTATGGCTACACCTTC
>-|TRBV4-2|TRBD2|TRBJ2-7
CASSQGGAGLDEQYF
TGTGCCAGCAGCCAAGGGGGAGCGGGGCTCGACGAGCAGTACTTC
>few|TRBV3-1|TRBD1|TRBJ1-1
CASSQGTGLAFF
TGTGCCAGCAGCCAAGGGACAGGACTGGCTTTCTTT
>few|TRBV25-1|-|TRBJ1-2
CASSGTQGGGYTF
TGTGCCAGCAGTGGGACCCAGGGCGGTGGCTACACCTTC
>-|TRBV7-3|-|TRBJ2-3
CASRPRGADTQYF
TGTGCCAGCAGGCCCAGGGGGGCAGATACGCAGTATTTT
>few|TRBV7-3|TRBD2|TRBJ2-3
CASSSLAGTQYF
TGTGCCAGCAGCTCGTTAGCGGGTACGCAGTATTTT
>few|TRBV20-1|-|TRBJ1-1
CSARDRLAAYTEAFF
TGCAGTGCTAGAGATCGTTTGGCGGCATACACTGAAGCTTTCTTT
>few|TRBV6-2/TRBV6-3|-|TRBJ2-3
CASSYSVRGPSTDTQYF
TGTGCCAGCAGTTACTCGGTGCGGGGTCCTAGCACAGATACGCAGTATTTT